Listed below are T cell receptor beta chains from one sample, sequenced in a study of shared clonotypes between healthy human individuals. Profiled with immunoSEQ multiplex PCR; TCRdb holds only in-frame clones, not every one. Among about half a million clones listed, around 74% were seen once. The sample taken for sequencing was PBMCs. Every receptor here comes from a woman between 40 and 55 years old in good health. Some clones in this sample may be carry-over from other donors' samples. The CDR3 runs from the conserved cysteine through the conserved F or W. D genes are given only for firm matches. Size is omitted from some rows. Given values are once, few, many or a class for expanded clones.

abundance: NA
d_gene: TRBD2
v_gene: TRBV7-2
j_gene: TRBJ2-1
CDR3nt: TGTGCCAGCAGCTTAGCGCGATCGGCGGGAGGACTCTACAATGAGCAGTTCTTC
CDR3aa: CASSLARSAGGLYNEQFF

abundance: NA
d_gene: TRBD1
v_gene: TRBV5-1
j_gene: TRBJ2-7
CDR3nt: TGCGCCAGCAGCGTTACTACAGGGGCCGTTAGTCAAGAGCAGTACTTC
CDR3aa: CASSVTTGAVSQEQYF

abundance: NA
d_gene: TRBD2
v_gene: TRBV15
j_gene: TRBJ2-2
CDR3nt: TGTGCCACCAGCAGAGAGGGACTAGCAACCGGGGAGCTGTTTTTT
CDR3aa: CATSREGLATGELFF

abundance: NA
d_gene: NA
v_gene: TRBV30
j_gene: TRBJ1-3
CDR3nt: TGTGCCTGGAGCCGGACAGTTTCTGGAAACACCATATATTTT
CDR3aa: CAWSRTVSGNTIYF

abundance: NA
d_gene: NA
v_gene: TRBV30
j_gene: TRBJ1-5
CDR3nt: TGTGCCTGGAGTAGTGGGGGAAGGAGCAATCAGCCCCAGCATTTT
CDR3aa: CAWSSGGRSNQPQHF

abundance: NA
d_gene: NA
v_gene: TRBV7-2
j_gene: TRBJ2-2
CDR3nt: TGTGCCAGCAGCTTTGCTAGCGTCTTGAACACCGGGGAGCTGTTTTTT
CDR3aa: CASSFASVLNTGELFF

abundance: NA
d_gene: TRBD2
v_gene: TRBV10-2
j_gene: TRBJ2-3
CDR3nt: TGCGCCAGCAGTCCTAGCGGGACCCGCGCGGATACGCAGTATTTT
CDR3aa: CASSPSGTRADTQYF

abundance: many
d_gene: NA
v_gene: TRBV9
j_gene: TRBJ2-3
CDR3nt: TGTGCCAGCAGCGAGACCGGACAGAGCCACACAGATACGCAGTATTTT
CDR3aa: CASSETGQSHTDTQYF

abundance: NA
d_gene: TRBD1
v_gene: TRBV7-8
j_gene: TRBJ2-3
CDR3nt: TGTGCCAGCAGCTCCCTCTACAGGGGGCGTGGAGATACGCAGTATTTT
CDR3aa: CASSSLYRGRGDTQYF

abundance: few
d_gene: NA
v_gene: TRBV21-1
j_gene: TRBJ2-5
CDR3nt: TGTGCCAGCAGCAAATCGGGCGGGATACAAGAGACCCAGTACTTC
CDR3aa: CASSKSGGIQETQYF

abundance: NA
d_gene: NA
v_gene: TRBV7-2
j_gene: TRBJ1-2
CDR3nt: TGTGCCAGCAGCTTAAGTTCCAAAGGCTACACCTTC
CDR3aa: CASSLSSKGYTF

abundance: NA
d_gene: TRBD1
v_gene: TRBV7-8
j_gene: TRBJ2-7
CDR3nt: TGTGCCAGCAGTTACTCCGGACAGGGTTCCTACGAGCAGTACTTC
CDR3aa: CASSYSGQGSYEQYF

abundance: NA
d_gene: NA
v_gene: TRBV2
j_gene: TRBJ1-2
CDR3nt: TGTGCCAGCAGGGGGGACACGACTAACTATGGCTACACCTTC
CDR3aa: CASRGDTTNYGYTF

abundance: few
d_gene: TRBD2
v_gene: TRBV10-3
j_gene: TRBJ2-3
CDR3nt: TGTGCCATCAGTACGTCTAGCGGGAGTACAGATACGCAGTATTTT
CDR3aa: CAISTSSGSTDTQYF

abundance: NA
d_gene: NA
v_gene: TRBV6-1
j_gene: TRBJ2-3
CDR3nt: TGTGCCGTTCAGGGAAGTGGAGATACGCAGTATTTT
CDR3aa: CAVQGSGDTQYF

abundance: NA
d_gene: NA
v_gene: TRBV29-1
j_gene: TRBJ1-5
CDR3nt: TGCAGCGTTGTAGGTTCAGGGCCCAATCAGCCCCAGCATTTT
CDR3aa: CSVVGSGPNQPQHF

abundance: NA
d_gene: NA
v_gene: TRBV5-1
j_gene: TRBJ2-3
CDR3nt: TGCGCCAGCAGAGTCTCGGGGGATACAGATACGCAGTATTTT
CDR3aa: CASRVSGDTDTQYF

abundance: once
d_gene: TRBD2
v_gene: TRBV7-2
j_gene: TRBJ2-7
CDR3nt: TGTGCCAGCAGCCCCGACGGGACTAGCGGGATTTACGAGCAGTACTTC
CDR3aa: CASSPDGTSGIYEQYF

abundance: NA
d_gene: NA
v_gene: TRBV6-1
j_gene: TRBJ2-7
CDR3nt: TGTGCCAGCAGTGATGGGTGGATGACTCTCTACGAGCAGTACTTC
CDR3aa: CASSDGWMTLYEQYF

abundance: NA
d_gene: NA
v_gene: TRBV29-1
j_gene: TRBJ2-3
CDR3nt: TGCAGCGTTGAAGCGGCAGGGAGATTGGATACGCAGTATTTT
CDR3aa: CSVEAAGRLDTQYF

abundance: NA
d_gene: TRBD2
v_gene: TRBV7-2
j_gene: TRBJ2-1
CDR3nt: TGTGCCAGCAGCCGCACTAGCGGGGGTAACAATGAGCAGTTCTTC
CDR3aa: CASSRTSGGNNEQFF

abundance: NA
d_gene: TRBD1
v_gene: TRBV9
j_gene: TRBJ2-3
CDR3nt: TGTGCCAGCAGCGCCGGGACAGGGGTAGGAGATACGCAGTATTTT
CDR3aa: CASSAGTGVGDTQYF

abundance: many
d_gene: NA
v_gene: TRBV5-5
j_gene: TRBJ1-2
CDR3nt: TGTGCCAGCAGCTTGGCAACGATGGGTGAATATGGCTACACCTTC
CDR3aa: CASSLATMGEYGYTF

abundance: few
d_gene: NA
v_gene: TRBV28
j_gene: TRBJ2-1
CDR3nt: TGTGCCAGCATCCTCCCTGGGGTCAATGAGCAGTTCTTC
CDR3aa: CASILPGVNEQFF

abundance: NA
d_gene: NA
v_gene: TRBV13
j_gene: TRBJ2-7
CDR3nt: TGTGCCAGCAGCTTAGTGGCGGACTACTCATACGAGCAGTACTTC
CDR3aa: CASSLVADYSYEQYF

abundance: NA
d_gene: TRBD1
v_gene: TRBV7-8
j_gene: TRBJ2-7
CDR3nt: TGTGCCAGCAGCTTAGCGAGGACAGGTCTTAGCGAGCAGTACTTC
CDR3aa: CASSLARTGLSEQYF

abundance: NA
d_gene: NA
v_gene: TRBV18
j_gene: TRBJ2-3
CDR3nt: TGTGCCAGCTCCGCCCGCACAGATACGCAGTATTTT
CDR3aa: CASSARTDTQYF

abundance: NA
d_gene: TRBD2
v_gene: TRBV2
j_gene: TRBJ2-7
CDR3nt: TGTGCCAGCATGGCGGGGCGGGAGGTCTCCTACGAGCAGTACTTC
CDR3aa: CASMAGREVSYEQYF

abundance: NA
d_gene: NA
v_gene: TRBV7-2
j_gene: TRBJ1-2
CDR3nt: TGTGCCAGCAGCTTGCAGGGTTACTATGGCTACACCTTC
CDR3aa: CASSLQGYYGYTF

abundance: NA
d_gene: TRBD1
v_gene: TRBV6-6
j_gene: TRBJ1-1
CDR3nt: TGTGCCAGCAGAACGACAGGGATGAACACTGAAGCTTTCTTT
CDR3aa: CASRTTGMNTEAFF

abundance: NA
d_gene: NA
v_gene: TRBV7-2
j_gene: TRBJ1-4
CDR3nt: TGTGCCAGCAGCCCAACGAGTGAAAAACTGTTTTTT
CDR3aa: CASSPTSEKLFF

abundance: NA
d_gene: TRBD1
v_gene: TRBV28
j_gene: TRBJ1-2
CDR3nt: TGTGCCAGCAGTTCGGCTCCCGGGACAGGGAGCTACACCTTC
CDR3aa: CASSSAPGTGSYTF

abundance: few
d_gene: NA
v_gene: TRBV28
j_gene: TRBJ1-5
CDR3nt: TGTGCCAGCAGTTTACTGAGTGACAATCAGCCCCAGCATTTT
CDR3aa: CASSLLSDNQPQHF

abundance: NA
d_gene: NA
v_gene: TRBV5-5
j_gene: TRBJ2-1
CDR3nt: TGTGCCAGCAGTCCCGGGGGTTGGAATGAGCAGTTCTTC
CDR3aa: CASSPGGWNEQFF

abundance: NA
d_gene: NA
v_gene: TRBV29-1
j_gene: TRBJ2-1
CDR3nt: TGCAGCGTTGAGAGTGACGGAGGCCCCAATGAGCAGTTCTTC
CDR3aa: CSVESDGGPNEQFF

abundance: NA
d_gene: TRBD1
v_gene: TRBV14
j_gene: TRBJ1-1
CDR3nt: TGTGCCAGCAGCCAGTTTTTCGGGACAGGAAAAATGAACACTGAAGCTTTCTTT
CDR3aa: CASSQFFGTGKMNTEAFF

abundance: NA
d_gene: TRBD1
v_gene: TRBV2
j_gene: TRBJ1-6
CDR3nt: TGTGCCAGCAGAGTATCGCCGGGACAGCCTAATTCACCCCTCCACTTT
CDR3aa: CASRVSPGQPNSPLHF

abundance: NA
d_gene: NA
v_gene: TRBV6-5
j_gene: TRBJ2-3
CDR3nt: TGTGCCAGCACGTCCCCGCTCACAGATACGCAGTATTTT
CDR3aa: CASTSPLTDTQYF

abundance: NA
d_gene: NA
v_gene: TRBV29-1
j_gene: TRBJ2-1
CDR3nt: TGCAGCGTTGAAGCGGGAGCTAGGGATGAGCAGTTCTTC
CDR3aa: CSVEAGARDEQFF

abundance: NA
d_gene: TRBD1
v_gene: TRBV2
j_gene: TRBJ1-2
CDR3nt: TGTGCCAGCAGTAGACTCGGGACAGGCGACTATGGCTACACCTTC
CDR3aa: CASSRLGTGDYGYTF

abundance: NA
d_gene: TRBD1
v_gene: TRBV19
j_gene: TRBJ2-2
CDR3nt: TGTGCCAGTAGAGGGGGCTTAAACACCGGGGAGCTGTTTTTT
CDR3aa: CASRGGLNTGELFF

abundance: NA
d_gene: TRBD1
v_gene: TRBV11-3
j_gene: TRBJ1-5
CDR3nt: TGTGCCAGCAGCTTAGGTGACAGGGTTAGCAATCAGCCCCAGCATTTT
CDR3aa: CASSLGDRVSNQPQHF

abundance: NA
d_gene: NA
v_gene: TRBV19
j_gene: TRBJ1-1
CDR3nt: TGTGCCAGTCGGCCCGGGCCATTGAACACTGAAGCTTTCTTT
CDR3aa: CASRPGPLNTEAFF

abundance: NA
d_gene: NA
v_gene: TRBV7-9
j_gene: TRBJ2-7
CDR3nt: TGTGCCAGCAGCTCTCAAGGGATCTACGAGCAGTACTTC
CDR3aa: CASSSQGIYEQYF